A single sample gave rise to the 23 T cell receptor beta chains below, sequenced in a study of T cell repertoires in cytomegalovirus infection. These receptors' targets are unknown. TCRdb passed the reads through MiXCR, listing each CDR3 protein once. Here the sample spans 640,000 or so distinct CDR3 sequences, 30% to 35% being singletons. The input for sequencing was cultured PBMCs, taken from culture after CMV antigen stimulation. The source of these receptors is a human donor in good health (CMV status not recorded). Some clones in this sample may be carry-over from other donors' samples.

The J gene is TRBJ1-3, the V gene TRBV6-1; D gene uncertain. The V end was cut by 6 bases, the J end by 1 base, with 16 bases between. The CDR3 is 16 amino acids. Germline V CDR1 and CDR2: MNHNS, SASEGT. The CDR3 nucleotides read TGTGCCAGCAGCCCCGCCGAGGGTTTTTCTGGAAACACCATATATTTT. Residues: CASSPAEGFSGNTIYF.

This rearrangement joins TRBV2 to TRBJ1-1; D is undetermined. The V gene's germline CDR1 is SNHLY and CDR2 FYNNEI. The V and J ends lost 10 bases and 0 bases respectively, with 12 bases between them. This CDR3 region has 13 residues. The CDR3 is CATPPLVNTEAFF. The DNA for the CDR3 is TGTGCCACCCCCCCGTTGGTGAACACTGAAGCTTTCTTT.

This clonotype was recorded once. The chain couples TRBV27 to TRBJ2-3, with TRBD2 as a possible D gene (6 bases). The CDR3 sequence is 14 residues long. Looked up from germline, CDR1 is MNHEY and CDR2 is SMNVEV (reference sequence). Trimming stripped 3 bases from V and 4 bases from J, with 11 bases between. CDR3 sequence (DNA): TGTGCCAGCAGTTTTAGGCGGGGTCCAGATACGCAGTATTTT. Translated: CASSFRRGPDTQYF.

In its sample, this clonotype was seen many times. The J gene is TRBJ1-5, the V gene TRBV30; 7 bases line up with TRBD1. Losses at the gene ends were 1 base for V and 4 bases for J; bases not matched to a gene: 10. The germline gives CDR1 GTSNPN, CDR2 SVGIG (reference sequence). There are 16 residues in the CDR3. The CDR3 DNA follows: TGTGCCTGGAGTGCAACCGGGACAGAGCGTAATCAGCCCCAGCATTTT. It codes for CAWSATGTERNQPQHF.

Note on this clonotype: A junction end diverges from the germline sequence, so it may reflect a read error. The gene calls are TRBV23-1 and TRBJ1-6; a weak D match, TRBD1 (5 bases). TRBV23-1 counts as an open reading frame of uncertain function. This CDR3 comprises 12 residues. CDR3 in DNA: TGCGCCAGCAGTCAACCAGGGAACCCCTTGGACTTT. This gives the protein CASSQPGNPLDF.

The CDR3 sequence: CASSPTVPGTEAFF. The CDR3, as DNA: TGTGCCAGCAGCCCCACAGTACCGGGCACTGAAGCTTTCTTT. The chain has TRBV28 and TRBJ1-1; no clear D. Germline V gives CDR1 MDHEN, CDR2 SYDVKM. The CDR3 has 14 residues. V shed 6 bases and J shed 4 bases, with 15 bases lying between them.

V is TRBV5-4 and J is TRBJ1-2; TRBD1 agrees at 8 bases. V was clipped by 2 bases and J by 6 bases; unmatched bases: 6. The germline V gene encodes CDR1 SGHNT and CDR2 YYREEE (reference sequence). The CDR3 contains 14 residues. DNA of the CDR3: TGTGCCAGCAGCTTCCTGGGACAGGCTGATGGCTACACCTTC. This gives the protein CASSFLGQADGYTF.

The rearrangement uses TRBV7-6 and TRBJ2-1; TRBD2 matches 7 bases. CDR3 length: 17 residues. V lost 3 bases to trimming and J lost 2 bases; unmatched junction nucleotides: 10. Germline loops: CDR1 SGHVS, CDR2 FNYEAQ. CDR3 amino acids: CASSLERGSTPYNEQFF. CDR3 sequence (DNA): TGTGCCAGCAGCTTGGAGCGGGGTTCCACTCCCTACAATGAGCAGTTCTTC.

This clonotype was seen only once. This rearrangement joins TRBV3-1 to TRBJ2-7, with TRBD1 matching 9 bases. Germline V lookup: CDR1 LGHDT, CDR2 YNNKEL (reference sequence). V trimming: 4 bases; J trimming: 5 bases; junction bases outside the gene matches: 6. This CDR3 has 14 amino acids. Here the CDR3 DNA reads TGTGCCAGCAGCCGGGGACAGGGAACCCACGAGCAGTACTTC. It translates to CASSRGQGTHEQYF.

This clonotype was detected once. This rearrangement joins TRBV4-1 to TRBJ1-4; 7 positions agree with TRBD1. Unmatched junction bases numbered 10, after V lost 1 base and J lost 5 bases. Looked up from germline, CDR1 is MGHRA and CDR2 is YSYEKL. The CDR3 sequence is 17 residues long. CDR3 DNA: TGCGCCAGCAGCCAAGTAATCGAAGACAGGGACAATGAAAAACTGTTTTTT. This sequence encodes CASSQVIEDRDNEKLFF.

The genes are TRBV19 and TRBJ2-3, with D tentatively TRBD1 or TRBD2 (5 bases each). Trimming shortened V by 2 bases and J by 1 base, and 13 bases separated the two germline ends. This CDR3 is 16 amino acids long. Germline CDR1 reads LNHDA; CDR2 reads SQIVND (reference sequence). The DNA of the CDR3 is TGTGCCAGTAGTATATGGGGACCGGGCCGCACAGATACGCAGTATTTT. Its protein product is CASSIWGPGRTDTQYF. The entire variable domain, with the rest obtained from reference TRBV19 and TRBJ2-3, is as follows: DGGITQSPKYLFRKEGQNVTLSCEQNLNHDAMYWYRQDPGQGLRLIYYSQIVNDFQKGDIAEGYSVSREKKESFPLTVTSAQKNPTAFYLCASSIWGPGRTDTQYFGPGTRLTVL.

This clonotype was seen more than once but under ten times. The gene calls are TRBV11-2 and TRBJ2-1; D may be TRBD2 (5 bases). Germline values: CDR1 SGHAT, CDR2 FQNNGV. Deletions cut 7 bases from V and 6 bases from J, with 19 bases between. The CDR3 runs 15 residues. The CDR3 DNA follows: TGTGCCAGCACCCGGACTCGAAGCGGAGGCAATGAGCAGTTCTTC. Encoded protein: CASTRTRSGGNEQFF.

V and J are TRBV6-1 and TRBJ2-2; no firm D call. The CDR3 is made up of 14 amino acids. CDR1 and CDR2 (germline): MNHNS, SASEGT. V dropped 6 bases and J dropped 1 base, with 9 bases sitting between them. The CDR3, as DNA: TGTGCCAGCAGGTTGTCTTGGAACACCGGGGAGCTGTTTTTT. It specifies CASRLSWNTGELFF.

This rearrangement joins TRBV20-1 to TRBJ1-5; tentative D call: TRBD1 (5 bases). V lost 6 bases to trimming and J lost 1 base, with 10 bases between them. This CDR3 spans 13 amino acids. Germline V gene lookup returns CDR1 DFQATT and CDR2 SNEGSKA (reference sequence). DNA of the CDR3: TGCAGTGCAGCAGGGATCAGCAATCAGCCCCAGCATTTT. This codes for CSAAGISNQPQHF.

Worth noting for this clonotype: A much larger clone lies one base from this, so it may be a read error. J is TRBJ2-6 and V is TRBV7-2, with a tentative D call TRBD2 (7 bases). Germline V CDR1 and CDR2: SGHTA, FQGNSA. There are 19 residues in the CDR3. Trimming took 7 bases from V and 0 from J, leaving 22 bases between them. CDR3 sequence (DNA): TGTGCCAGCACCCGCAGGCGCGGGGGCCTTGGCTCTGGGGCCAACGTCCTGACTTTC. This codes for CASTRRRGGLGSGANVLTF.

V is TRBV7-2 and J is TRBJ2-5, with 8 nucleotides matching TRBD2. V lost 5 bases to trimming and J lost 8 bases; unmatched junction nucleotides: 10. Germline CDR1 and CDR2: SGHTA and FQGNSA. This CDR3 comprises 14 residues. The CDR3 reads CTSSVAGGVTTQYF. The CDR3 coding sequence is TGTACCAGCAGCGTTGCGGGGGGCGTTACAACCCAGTACTTC.

V and J are TRBV6-6 and TRBJ2-3; D remains unclear. Germline-derived CDR1 and CDR2 are MNHNY and SVGAGI (reference sequence). The CDR3 covers 13 residues. Trimming pared 5 bases from V and 4 bases from J, leaving 10 bases between. CDR3 in amino acids: CASSEERSDTQYF. Written as DNA, the CDR3 is TGTGCCAGCAGTGAGGAAAGATCAGATACGCAGTATTTT.

The V gene is TRBV7-2, the J gene TRBJ2-3, with D unresolved. CDR3 size: 13 residues. Germline V gene sequence: CDR1 SGHTA, CDR2 FQGNSA. Deletions cut 1 base from V and 8 bases from J, with 10 bases between. CDR3 region: CASSLEKPSTQYF. As DNA, the CDR3 is TGTGCCAGCAGCTTAGAAAAGCCAAGTACGCAGTATTTT.

The CDR3 DNA reads TGTGCCAGCAGCTTTGTGATATTCGCGAACACCGGGGAGCTGTTTTTT. Encoded protein: CASSFVIFANTGELFF. The chain uses TRBV7-2 and TRBJ2-2; D gene unclear. The CDR3 length is 16 residues. Germline V lookup: CDR1 SGHTA, CDR2 FQGNSA. With 3 bases removed from V and 0 bases from J, the gap between germline ends came to 11 bases.

This clonotype was counted a few times. The chain uses TRBV7-2 and TRBJ1-2; perhaps TRBD1 as D (6 bases). The germline V gene has CDR1 SGHTA and CDR2 FQGNSA. Trimming cost V 3 bases and J 4 bases, with 15 bases left between them. The CDR3 has 15 amino acids. The CDR3 nucleotides read TGTGCCAGCAGCTTCCCGGACAGAGCCCTCTATGGCTACACCTTC. Residues: CASSFPDRALYGYTF. The full variable domain, with the rest looked up from reference TRBV7-2 and TRBJ1-2, is GAGVSQSPSNKVTEKGKDVELRCDPISGHTALYWYRQSLGQGLEFLIYFQGNSAPDKSGLPSDRFSAERTGGSVSTLTIQRTQQEDSAVYLCASSFPDRALYGYTFGSGTRLTVV.

This rearrangement joins TRBV6-1 to TRBJ2-5; no clear D. The CDR3 runs 14 residues. Per the germline V gene, CDR1 is MNHNS and CDR2 is SASEGT. Trimming shortened V by 6 bases and J by 2 bases, and 13 bases separated the two germline ends. The CDR3 DNA follows: TGTGCCAGCAGCTTGGACCCGGCACAAGAGACCCAGTACTTC. Protein product: CASSLDPAQETQYF.

J is TRBJ2-1 and V is TRBV11-2; 10 positions match TRBD2. Germline CDR1 reads SGHAT; CDR2 reads FQNNGV. V shed 5 bases and J 4 bases; nucleotides not matched to a gene: 11. This CDR3 contains 17 residues. In nucleotides, the CDR3 is TGTGCCAGCAGCCCCGCCGGCGCGACTAGCGGGTACAATGAGCAGTTCTTC. Its protein is CASSPAGATSGYNEQFF.

V and J are TRBV19 and TRBJ2-1; 10 nucleotides align to TRBD2. Germline V gene data show CDR1 as LNHDA and CDR2 as SQIVND (reference sequence). The CDR3 loop spans 15 amino acids. V shed 6 bases, J shed 5 bases, and the junction held 7 bases outside the gene matches. CDR3 sequence: CASRRAGGPHNEQFF. DNA of the CDR3: TGTGCCAGTAGAAGAGCGGGAGGGCCCCACAATGAGCAGTTCTTC.